This TCR beta chain was recovered during a study of cytomegalovirus exposure and HLA in healthy donors. Amplification used 60 Vbeta primers and 13 Jbeta primers. Generated by immunoSEQ multiplex PCR, the TCRdb table keeps only in-frame clones and is missing some. The sample has 200,000 to 250,000 clones; roughly four fifths are singletons. This receptor was identified in a woman aged 60 to 75 in good health and CMV-seropositive. Sequencing used PBMCs.

The CDR3: CASSQVTPSGSYEQYF. The DNA of the CDR3 is TGTGCCAGCAGCCAAGTCACCCCTAGCGGGAGCTACGAGCAGTACTTC. The rearrangement uses TRBV4-2 and TRBJ2-7, with 10 bases aligning to TRBD2. This CDR3 spans 16 amino acids. The trim removed 1 base at V and 3 bases at J, leaving 6 bases unmatched. Germline V gene data show CDR1 as LGHNA and CDR2 as YNFKEQ.